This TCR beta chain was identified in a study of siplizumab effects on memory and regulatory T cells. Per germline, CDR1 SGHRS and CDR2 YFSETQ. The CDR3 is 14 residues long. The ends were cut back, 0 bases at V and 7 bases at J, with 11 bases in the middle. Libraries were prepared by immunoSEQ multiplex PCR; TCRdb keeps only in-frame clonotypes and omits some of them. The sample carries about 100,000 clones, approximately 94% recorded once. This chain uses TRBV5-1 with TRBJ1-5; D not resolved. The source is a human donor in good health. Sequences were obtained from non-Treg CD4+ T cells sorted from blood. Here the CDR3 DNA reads TGCGCCAGCAGCTTGGGAGGTCCGGGACAGCCCCAGCATTTT. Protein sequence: CASSLGGPGQPQHF.